What follows are 4 T cell receptor beta chains derived from one specimen sequenced in a study of T-cell reconstitution after alpha-beta-depleted transplantation in children. Unique molecular identifiers were incorporated during preparation of the TCRbeta library. TCRdb processed the PCR reads anew with MiXCR; each CDR3 protein has one entry. The data hold over 550,000 distinct CDR3 sequences, with more than 9% observed a single time. Material: PBMCs from the stem cell graft donor, obtained from the stem cell graft. These receptors all stem from a human donor who donated a stem cell graft to a child with acute myeloid leukemia.

This clonotype was counted at least ten times. The chain combines TRBV4-3 with TRBJ2-2, with 8 bases identical to TRBD1. V shed 4 bases, J shed 2 bases, and the junction held 6 bases outside the gene matches. CDR1 is LGHNA, CDR2 YSLEER, per germline. The CDR3 is made up of 16 amino acids. This CDR3 is CASSPLGQGNTGELFF. CDR3 nucleotides: TGCGCCAGCAGCCCCCTTGGACAGGGAAACACCGGGGAGCTGTTTTTT.

This clonotype was recorded a few times. The chain joins TRBV20-1 to TRBJ1-6; D uncertain. Between the trimmed V and J ends, which lost 0 bases and 4 bases, there was a span of 4 bases. The V gene's germline CDR1 is DFQATT and CDR2 SNEGSKA (reference sequence). The CDR3 spans 13 residues. The CDR3 coding sequence is TGCAGTGCTAGAGATGGTTATAATTCACCCCTCCACTTT. It codes for CSARDGYNSPLHF.

This clonotype showed up just a few times. The rearrangement joins TRBV14 to TRBJ2-5; D not certain. Germline-derived CDR1 and CDR2 are SGHDN and FVKESK. The V end lost 0 bases, the J end lost 5 bases, and 13 bases lay between the germline ends. The CDR3 has 15 amino acids. CDR3: CASSQDIRVGETQYF. CDR3 sequence (DNA): TGTGCCAGCAGCCAAGATATACGAGTCGGGGAGACCCAGTACTTC.

This chain joins TRBV7-8 and TRBJ2-7; possibly TRBD2 for D (6 bases). Per the germline V gene, CDR1 is SGHVS and CDR2 is FQNEAQ. V was cut by 2 bases and J by 7 bases, with 12 bases left in between. The CDR3 loop spans 13 amino acids. The CDR3 bases are TGTGCCAGCAGCTTAAAGTCAGCGGGTGAGCAGTACTTC. Encoded protein: CASSLKSAGEQYF.